A selection of T cell receptor beta chains follows, all from one sample in a study of cytomegalovirus exposure and HLA in healthy donors. Sequencing was performed with immunoSEQ multiplex PCR; in TCRdb, only in-frame clones are kept and a portion is missing. The sample has approximately 150,000 clones; about 68% are singletons. Source material: PBMCs. These receptor sequences come from a female donor in good health and CMV-seronegative. CDR3s include the opening cysteine and the closing phenylalanine or tryptophan. A D gene is named only where the DNA matches it firmly. Rows give clone size only sometimes, using once, few, many, or a class for an expanded clone.

V gene	J gene	clone size	D gene	CDR3 length	CDR3 protein	CDR3 DNA
TRBV13	TRBJ1-6	NA	NA	14	CASTDRGGDSPLHF	TGTGCCAGCACTGATCGGGGGGGGGATTCACCCCTCCACTTT
TRBV7-9	TRBJ2-7	NA	TRBD2	15	CASSSLTSGGYEQYF	TGTGCCAGCAGCTCCCTGACTAGCGGTGGCTACGAGCAGTACTTC
TRBV9	TRBJ2-1	NA	NA	16	CASSAGEGTKGREQFF	TGTGCCAGCAGCGCCGGGGAAGGCACCAAGGGAAGGGAGCAGTTCTTC
TRBV5-1	TRBJ1-3	few	NA	16	CASSLVAESSGNTIYF	TGCGCCAGCAGCTTGGTGGCGGAGAGCTCTGGAAACACCATATATTTT
TRBV29-1	TRBJ2-2	NA	TRBD2	15	CSVLWAGDDTGELFF	TGCAGCGTTCTATGGGCGGGAGACGACACCGGGGAGCTGTTTTTT
TRBV4-2	TRBJ1-2	NA	NA	15	CASSQDKGGGYGYTF	TGTGCCAGCAGCCAAGATAAGGGGGGGGGATATGGCTACACCTTC
TRBV7-2	TRBJ2-7	NA	NA	13	CASSSFTGYEQHF	TGTGCCAGCAGCTCCTTCACAGGGTACGAGCAGCACTTC
TRBV18	TRBJ1-4	NA	NA	15	CASSPPETRDEKLFF	TGTGCCAGCTCACCACCGGAGACCCGGGATGAAAAACTGTTTTTT
TRBV11-2	TRBJ1-3	NA	NA	16	CASSQLTGTLGNTIYF	TGTGCCAGCAGCCAACTCACAGGGACCCTCGGAAACACCATATATTTT
TRBV25-1	TRBJ2-2	NA	TRBD1	15	CASSGTGVNTGELFF	TGTGCCAGCAGCGGGACAGGGGTCAACACCGGGGAGCTGTTTTTT
TRBV28	TRBJ2-7	NA	TRBD2	15	CASRPTSGSSYEQYF	TGTGCCAGCAGACCGACTAGCGGGAGTAGTTACGAGCAGTACTTC
TRBV11-2	TRBJ1-1	NA	TRBD1	15	CASSLARDSNTEAFF	TGTGCCAGCAGCTTAGCGAGGGACAGTAACACTGAAGCTTTCTTT
TRBV27	TRBJ1-2	NA	NA	11	CASNGGSGYTF	TGTGCCAGCAACGGGGGAAGTGGCTACACCTTC
TRBV28	TRBJ1-1	NA	NA	14	CASSLGALKRGAFF	TGTGCCAGCAGTTTAGGGGCCTTAAAACGGGGGGCTTTCTTT
TRBV7-8	TRBJ2-7	NA	NA	14	CASRFSGTAGEQYF	TGTGCCAGCAGGTTTTCCGGGACAGCGGGCGAGCAGTACTTC
TRBV5-1	TRBJ2-2	NA	TRBD2	16	CASSLTSGPNTGELFF	TGCGCCAGCAGCTTGACTAGCGGGCCGAACACCGGGGAGCTGTTTTTT
TRBV28	TRBJ2-1	once	TRBD2	14	CASRSSGYYNEQFF	TGTGCCAGCAGGTCTAGCGGTTATTACAATGAGCAGTTCTTC
TRBV7-8	TRBJ1-2	NA	NA	16	CASSLGPLDQRVGYTF	TGTGCCAGCAGCTTAGGCCCCCTTGACCAACGGGTCGGCTACACCTTC
TRBV18	TRBJ2-5	NA	NA	11	CASSRQETQYF	TGTGCCAGCTCTCGGCAAGAGACCCAGTACTTC
TRBV7-2	TRBJ2-5	once	NA	14	CASSSSSPQETQYF	TGTGCCAGCAGCTCCTCCTCTCCCCAAGAGACCCAGTACTTC
TRBV6-6	TRBJ2-5	NA	TRBD2	14	CASKRLAGVETQYF	TGTGCCAGCAAAAGACTAGCGGGGGTGGAGACCCAGTACTTC
TRBV7-9	TRBJ2-1	NA	TRBD2	17	CASSKVGLSAANNEQFF	TGTGCCAGCAGTAAGGTGGGACTATCGGCGGCCAATAATGAGCAGTTCTTC
TRBV4-3	TRBJ1-2	NA	NA	15	CASSQDPQASNGYTF	TGCGCCAGCAGCCAAGACCCGCAAGCCTCTAATGGCTACACCTTC
TRBV11-2	TRBJ2-5	NA	TRBD2	14	CASSLGGGADTQYF	TGTGCCAGCAGCTTAGGCGGGGGGGCCGATACCCAGTACTTC
TRBV6-4	TRBJ2-1	NA	TRBD2	15	CASSDGTSGGNEQFF	TGTGCCAGCAGTGACGGCACTAGCGGGGGCAATGAGCAGTTCTTC
TRBV7-6	TRBJ2-3	NA	TRBD1	14	CASSPDRGTDTQYF	TGTGCCAGCAGCCCCGACAGGGGCACAGATACGCAGTATTTT
TRBV6-1	TRBJ1-6	NA	TRBD1	15	CASSESGTGDSPLHF	TGTGCCAGCAGTGAATCGGGGACAGGGGACTCACCCCTCCACTTT
TRBV9	TRBJ2-1	NA	TRBD2	15	CASSGTSGDLNEQFF	TGTGCCAGCAGCGGGACTAGCGGGGATCTCAATGAGCAGTTCTTC
TRBV5-1	TRBJ2-2	few	TRBD1	13	CASSLQGAGELFF	TGCGCCAGCAGCTTACAGGGGGCCGGGGAGCTGTTTTTT
TRBV18	TRBJ1-5	NA	NA	12	CASSPPYQPQHF	TGTGCCAGCTCACCTCCGTATCAGCCCCAGCATTTT
TRBV19	TRBJ2-1	NA	TRBD2	15	CASSINGLAFNEQFF	TGTGCCAGTAGTATTAACGGACTAGCGTTTAATGAGCAGTTCTTC
TRBV19	TRBJ2-3	few	TRBD1	14	CASRMDRGTDTQYF	TGTGCCAGTAGGATGGACAGGGGCACAGATACGCAGTATTTT
TRBV28	TRBJ2-5	NA	NA	14	CASSLTEVQETQYF	TGTGCCAGCAGTTTAACAGAAGTACAAGAGACCCAGTACTTC
TRBV4-2	TRBJ1-1	NA	TRBD1	16	CASSQGDRGMNTEAFF	TGTGCCAGCAGCCAAGGGGACAGGGGTATGAACACTGAAGCTTTCTTT
TRBV15	TRBJ2-1	few	TRBD1	13	CATSRTGGNEQFF	TGTGCCACCAGCCGGACAGGGGGCAATGAGCAGTTCTTC
TRBV7-7	TRBJ1-4	few	NA	15	CASSSGKATNEKLFF	TGTGCTAGCAGCTCGGGGAAAGCAACTAATGAAAAACTGTTTTTT
TRBV7-2	TRBJ1-3	NA	TRBD1	16	CASSVRDRGSGNTIYF	TGTGCCAGCAGCGTCCGGGACAGGGGCTCTGGAAACACCATATATTTT
TRBV19	TRBJ2-6	NA	NA	16	CASSIVLGSGANVLTF	TGTGCCAGTAGTATAGTACTCGGCTCTGGGGCCAACGTCCTGACTTTC
TRBV6-6	TRBJ1-3	NA	TRBD1	16	CASSYLGTGGGDTIYF	TGTGCCAGCAGTTACCTAGGGACAGGGGGTGGGGACACCATATATTTT
TRBV15	TRBJ2-7	NA	NA	13	CATSVDILYEQYF	TGTGCCACCTCTGTCGACATACTCTACGAGCAGTACTTC
TRBV27	TRBJ2-7	NA	TRBD2	14	CASSQLAKGDEQYF	TGTGCCAGCAGTCAACTAGCGAAGGGAGACGAGCAGTACTTC
TRBV4-3	TRBJ2-2	NA	TRBD2	18	CASSQAEGLAGRGGELFF	TGCGCCAGCAGCCAAGCTGAAGGACTAGCGGGACGGGGCGGGGAGCTGTTTTTT
TRBV5-1	TRBJ2-7	NA	NA	13	CASTQWGSYEQYF	TGCGCCAGCACCCAGTGGGGCAGCTACGAGCAGTACTTC
TRBV7-6	TRBJ1-1	once	TRBD1	15	CASTSRTGLNTEAFF	TGTGCCAGCACCTCCCGGACAGGACTGAACACTGAAGCTTTCTTT
TRBV5-1	TRBJ2-4	NA	TRBD1	16	CASSWTGTVAKNIQYF	TGCGCCAGCAGCTGGACCGGGACAGTAGCCAAAAACATTCAGTACTTC
TRBV6-5	TRBJ2-7	few	TRBD2	12	CASGAGGYEQYF	TGTGCCAGCGGGGCGGGAGGCTACGAGCAGTACTTC
TRBV7-6	TRBJ2-5	NA	NA	14	CASASLPGVETQYF	TGTGCCAGCGCTTCTCTCCCCGGAGTGGAGACCCAGTACTTC
TRBV7-9	TRBJ2-5	few	NA	15	CASSPGGQVPETQYF	TGTGCCAGCAGCCCAGGGGGGCAGGTCCCCGAGACCCAGTACTTC
TRBV5-1	TRBJ2-1	NA	TRBD2	19	CASSTGTSGGVGDRNEQFF	TGCGCCAGCAGCACCGGGACTAGCGGAGGGGTGGGGGATAGAAATGAGCAGTTCTTC
TRBV6-6	TRBJ2-7	NA	TRBD1	14	CASSAGTGAYEQYF	TGTGCCAGCAGCGCCGGGACAGGGGCCTACGAGCAGTACTTC
TRBV7-2	TRBJ2-2	few	NA	14	CASSPDSSAGELFF	TGTGCCAGCAGCCCGGACAGCAGTGCCGGGGAGCTGTTTTTT
TRBV6-5	TRBJ2-7	NA	NA	14	CASSYSTRGYEQYF	TGTGCCAGCAGTTACTCGACGAGAGGATACGAGCAGTACTTC
TRBV4-1	TRBJ1-2	few	NA	15	CASSQETQSRGRYTF	TGCGCCAGCAGCCAAGAAACCCAATCCAGGGGACGCTACACCTTC
TRBV5-4	TRBJ2-5	NA	NA	13	CASSLDREETQYF	TGTGCCAGCAGCTTGGACAGAGAAGAGACCCAGTACTTC
TRBV19	TRBJ2-7	NA	TRBD2	16	CASSITGTRGYYEQYF	TGTGCCAGTAGTATCACCGGGACTAGGGGATACTACGAGCAGTACTTC